Sequencing of this T cell receptor beta chain was carried out in a study of T cells in women clearing cervical HPV infection. Study details: Blood came at first lesion visit for cases, post-clearance for controls. HLA type could not be excluded as a confounder.

Germline-derived CDR1 and CDR2 are GTSNPN and SVGIG (reference sequence). This CDR3 has 15 amino acids. Concerning this clone: Read coverage stops 3 residues before the CDR3 terminus; the germline J gene supplies the remainder.

Libraries were prepared by immunoSEQ multiplex PCR; TCRdb keeps only in-frame clonotypes and omits some of them. The listing records tens of thousands of clones. Source material: blood buffy coat. The origin of this receptor is a woman aged 18 to 75 with a cervical HPV16 infection that either progressed to CIN3+ or cleared (not recorded which). The genes are TRBV30 and TRBJ2-3; 8 bases fit TRBD2. CDR3 region: CAWSGSGGGLETQYF. The sequenced part of the CDR3 DNA is TGTGCCTGGAGTGGATCGGGGGGGGGTCTGGAGACG.